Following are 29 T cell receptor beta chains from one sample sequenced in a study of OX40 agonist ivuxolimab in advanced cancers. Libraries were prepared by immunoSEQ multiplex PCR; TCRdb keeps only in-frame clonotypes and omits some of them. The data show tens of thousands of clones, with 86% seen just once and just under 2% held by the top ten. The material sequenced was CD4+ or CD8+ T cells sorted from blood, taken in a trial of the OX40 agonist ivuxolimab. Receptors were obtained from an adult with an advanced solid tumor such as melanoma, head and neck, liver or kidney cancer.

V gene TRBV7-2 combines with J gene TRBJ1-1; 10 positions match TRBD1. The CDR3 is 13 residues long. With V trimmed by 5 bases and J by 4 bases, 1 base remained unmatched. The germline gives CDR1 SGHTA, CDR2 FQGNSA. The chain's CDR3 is CASSRTGGTEAFF. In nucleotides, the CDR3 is TGTGCCAGCAGCCGGACAGGGGGCACTGAAGCTTTCTTT.

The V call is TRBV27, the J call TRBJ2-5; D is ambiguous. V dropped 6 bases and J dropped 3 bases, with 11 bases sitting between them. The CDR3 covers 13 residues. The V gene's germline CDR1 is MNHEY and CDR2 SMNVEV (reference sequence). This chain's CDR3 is CASRPTNKETQYF. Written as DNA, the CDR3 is TGTGCCAGCAGGCCGACAAACAAAGAGACCCAGTACTTC.

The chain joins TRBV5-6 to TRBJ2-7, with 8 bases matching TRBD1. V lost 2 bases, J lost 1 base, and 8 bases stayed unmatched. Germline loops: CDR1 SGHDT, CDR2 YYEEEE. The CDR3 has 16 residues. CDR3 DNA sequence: TGTGCCAGCAGCTTTAGTGGACAGGGTAGGTCCTACGAGCAGTACTTC. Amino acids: CASSFSGQGRSYEQYF.

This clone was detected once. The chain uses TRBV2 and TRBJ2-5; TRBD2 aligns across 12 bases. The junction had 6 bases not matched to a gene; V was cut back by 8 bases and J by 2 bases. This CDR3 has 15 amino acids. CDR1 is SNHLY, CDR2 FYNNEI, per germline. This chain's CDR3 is CASVRTSGGQETQYF. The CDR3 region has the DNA TGTGCCAGCGTTAGAACTAGCGGGGGGCAAGAGACCCAGTACTTC.

Here the CDR3 DNA reads TGTGCCAGCAGCCCACAGGGACCCGAGCAGTACTTC. It is translated as CASSPQGPEQYF. The chain has TRBV14 and TRBJ2-7; D might be TRBD1 (6 bases). The CDR3 is 12 amino acids. Germline V CDR1 and CDR2: SGHDN, FVKESK. The ends were cut back, 4 bases at V and 6 bases at J, with 10 bases in the middle. The full variable domain, completed using reference TRBV14 and TRBJ2-7, is EAGVTQFPSHSVIEKGQTVTLRCDPISGHDNLYWYRRVMGKEIKFLLHFVKESKQDESGMPNNRFLAERTGGTYSTLKVQPAELEDSGVYFCASSPQGPEQYFGPGTRLTVT.

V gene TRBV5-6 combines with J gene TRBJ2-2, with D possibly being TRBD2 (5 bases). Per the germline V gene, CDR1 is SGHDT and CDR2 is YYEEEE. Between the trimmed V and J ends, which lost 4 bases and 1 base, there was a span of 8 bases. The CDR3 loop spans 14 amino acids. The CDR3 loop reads CASSPRGNTGELFF. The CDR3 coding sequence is TGTGCCAGCAGCCCCCGGGGGAACACCGGGGAGCTGTTTTTT.

CDR3 sequence: CASNPYGQGAYEQYF. CDR3 DNA sequence: TGTGCCAGCAACCCATATGGGCAGGGAGCCTACGAGCAGTACTTC. The V and J genes are TRBV28 and TRBJ2-5, with D possibly being TRBD1 or TRBD2 (5 bases each). The J call may be wrong; the DNA end is better matched by TRBJ2-7. The germline V gene encodes CDR1 MDHEN and CDR2 SYDVKM. This CDR3 has 15 amino acids.

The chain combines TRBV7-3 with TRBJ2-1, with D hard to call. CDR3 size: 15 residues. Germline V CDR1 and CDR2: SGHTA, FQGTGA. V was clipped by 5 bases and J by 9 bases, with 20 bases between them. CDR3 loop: CASSPSRGVGSEQFF. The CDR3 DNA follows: TGTGCCAGCAGCCCCTCGAGAGGTGTAGGCAGTGAGCAGTTCTTC.

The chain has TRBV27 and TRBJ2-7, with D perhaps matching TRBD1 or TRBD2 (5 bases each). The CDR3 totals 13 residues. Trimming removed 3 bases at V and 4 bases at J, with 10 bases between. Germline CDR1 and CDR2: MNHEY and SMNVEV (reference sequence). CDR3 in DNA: TGTGCCAGCAGTTTTCGGGACGGATACGAGCAGTACTTC. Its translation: CASSFRDGYEQYF.

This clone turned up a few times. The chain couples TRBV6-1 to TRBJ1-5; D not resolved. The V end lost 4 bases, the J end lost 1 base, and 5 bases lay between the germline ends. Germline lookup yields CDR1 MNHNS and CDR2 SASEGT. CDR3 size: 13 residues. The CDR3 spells CASSGTSNQPQHF. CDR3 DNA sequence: TGTGCCAGCAGTGGGACCAGCAATCAGCCCCAGCATTTT.

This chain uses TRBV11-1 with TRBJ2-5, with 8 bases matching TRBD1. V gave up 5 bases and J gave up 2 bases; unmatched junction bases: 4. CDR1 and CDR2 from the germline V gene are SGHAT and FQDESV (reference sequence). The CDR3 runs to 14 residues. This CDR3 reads CASSPGTGQETQYF. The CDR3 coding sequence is TGTGCCAGCAGCCCCGGGACAGGACAAGAGACCCAGTACTTC.

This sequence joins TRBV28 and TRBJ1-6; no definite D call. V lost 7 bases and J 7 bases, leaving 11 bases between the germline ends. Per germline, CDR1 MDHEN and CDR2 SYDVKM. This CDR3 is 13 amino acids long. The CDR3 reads CASTGPANSPLHF. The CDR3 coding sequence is TGTGCCAGCACCGGGCCTGCAAATTCACCCCTCCACTTT.

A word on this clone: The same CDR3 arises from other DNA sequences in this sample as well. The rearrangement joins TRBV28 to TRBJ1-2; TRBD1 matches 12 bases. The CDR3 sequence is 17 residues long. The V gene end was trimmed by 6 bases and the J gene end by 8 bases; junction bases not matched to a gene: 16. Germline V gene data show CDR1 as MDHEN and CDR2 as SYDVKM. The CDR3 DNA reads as TGTGCCAGCAGCATCTCTCCCGGGACAGGGGGCCGGGTAGGCTACACCTTC. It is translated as CASSISPGTGGRVGYTF.

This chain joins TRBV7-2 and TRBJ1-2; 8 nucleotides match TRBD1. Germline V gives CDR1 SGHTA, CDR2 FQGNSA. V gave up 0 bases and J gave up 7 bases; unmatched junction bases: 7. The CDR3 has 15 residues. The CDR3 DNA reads TGTGCCAGCAGCTTAGCGGGGCAGGGGGCGACTGGCTACACCTTC. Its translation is CASSLAGQGATGYTF.

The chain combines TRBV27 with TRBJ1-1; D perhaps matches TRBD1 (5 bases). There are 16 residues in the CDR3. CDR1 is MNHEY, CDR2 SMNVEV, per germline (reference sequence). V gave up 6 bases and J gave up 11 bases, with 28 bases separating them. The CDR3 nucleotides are TGTGCCAGCAGCCCTTTACCCCTGGGTCCTAGGGGTTGGGCTTTCTTT. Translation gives CASSPLPLGPRGWAFF.

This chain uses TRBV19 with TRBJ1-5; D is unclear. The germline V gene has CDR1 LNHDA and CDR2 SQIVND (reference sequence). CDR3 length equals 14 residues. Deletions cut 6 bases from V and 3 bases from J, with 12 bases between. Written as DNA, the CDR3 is TGTGCCAGTAGACGGGAGGGATCCAATCAGCCCCAGCATTTT. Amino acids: CASRREGSNQPQHF.

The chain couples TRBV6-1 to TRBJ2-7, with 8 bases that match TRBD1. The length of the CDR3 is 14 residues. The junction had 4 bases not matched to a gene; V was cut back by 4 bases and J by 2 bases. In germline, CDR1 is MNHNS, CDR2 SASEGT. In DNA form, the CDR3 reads TGTGCCAGCAGTGTGGACAGGGTCCCCTACGAGCAGTACTTC. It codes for CASSVDRVPYEQYF.

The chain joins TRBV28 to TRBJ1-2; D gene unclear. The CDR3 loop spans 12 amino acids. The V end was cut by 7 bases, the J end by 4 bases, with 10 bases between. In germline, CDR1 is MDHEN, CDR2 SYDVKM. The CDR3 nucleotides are TGTGCCAGCACAGGTTCCCTCTATGGCTACACCTTC. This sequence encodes CASTGSLYGYTF.

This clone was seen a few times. The CDR3 sequence is CASSPGGITSYEQYF. The CDR3 coding sequence is TGTGCCAGCAGCCCCGGGGGCATAACCTCCTACGAGCAGTACTTC. The chain employs TRBV7-9 and TRBJ2-7, with D perhaps matching TRBD1 or TRBD2 (6 bases each). Germline CDR1 is SEHNR and CDR2 is FQNEAQ (reference sequence). The CDR3 sequence is 15 residues long. The germline V and J ends were trimmed by 5 bases and 0 bases, with 14 bases remaining between them.

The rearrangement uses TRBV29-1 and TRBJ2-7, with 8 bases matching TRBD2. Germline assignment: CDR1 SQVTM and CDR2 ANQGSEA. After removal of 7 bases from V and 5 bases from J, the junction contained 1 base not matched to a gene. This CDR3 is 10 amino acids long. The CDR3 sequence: CSAGGDEQYF. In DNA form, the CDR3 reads TGCAGCGCGGGGGGGGACGAGCAGTACTTC.

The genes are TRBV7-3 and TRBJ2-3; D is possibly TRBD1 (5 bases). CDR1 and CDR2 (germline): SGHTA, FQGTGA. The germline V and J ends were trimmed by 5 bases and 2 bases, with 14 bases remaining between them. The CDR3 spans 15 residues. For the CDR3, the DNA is TGTGCCAGCAGCCATGGACATACTACCACAGATACGCAGTATTTT. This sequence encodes CASSHGHTTTDTQYF.

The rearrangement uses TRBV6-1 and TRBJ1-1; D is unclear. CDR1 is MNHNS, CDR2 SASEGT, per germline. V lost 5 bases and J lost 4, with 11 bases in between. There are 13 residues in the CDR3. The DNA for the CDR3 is TGTGCCAGCAGTCCTAGACGGACCACTGAAGCTTTCTTT. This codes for CASSPRRTTEAFF.

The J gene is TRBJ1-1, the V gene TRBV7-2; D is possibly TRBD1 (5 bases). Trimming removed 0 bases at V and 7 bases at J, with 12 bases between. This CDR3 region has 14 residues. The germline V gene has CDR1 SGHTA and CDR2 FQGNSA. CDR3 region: CASSLAGAVSEAFF. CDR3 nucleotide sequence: TGTGCCAGCAGCTTAGCAGGGGCCGTCAGTGAAGCTTTCTTT.

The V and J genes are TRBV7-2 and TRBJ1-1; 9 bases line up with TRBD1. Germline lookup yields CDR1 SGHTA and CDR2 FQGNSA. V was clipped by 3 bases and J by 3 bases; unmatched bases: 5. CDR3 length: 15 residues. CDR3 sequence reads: CASSFDRGRDTEAFF. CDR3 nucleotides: TGTGCCAGCAGCTTCGACAGGGGGAGGGACACTGAAGCTTTCTTT.

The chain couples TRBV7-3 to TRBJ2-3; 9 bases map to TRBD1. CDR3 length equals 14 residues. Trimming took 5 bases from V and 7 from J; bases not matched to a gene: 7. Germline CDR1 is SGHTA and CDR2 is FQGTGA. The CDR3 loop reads CASSRDRAKNTQYF. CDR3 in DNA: TGTGCCAGCAGCCGGGACAGGGCCAAGAATACGCAGTATTTT. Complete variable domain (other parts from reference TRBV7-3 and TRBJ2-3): GAGVSQTPSNKVTEKGKYVELRCDPISGHTALYWYRQSLGQGPEFLIYFQGTGAADDSGLPNDRFFAVRPEGSVSTLKIQRTERGDSAVYLCASSRDRAKNTQYFGPGTRLTVL.

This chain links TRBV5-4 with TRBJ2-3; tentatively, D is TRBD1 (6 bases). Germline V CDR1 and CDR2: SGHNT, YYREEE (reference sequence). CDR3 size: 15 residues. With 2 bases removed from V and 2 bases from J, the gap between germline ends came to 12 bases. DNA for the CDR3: TGTGCCAGCAGCTTAACCGGGACAAACACAGATACGCAGTATTTT. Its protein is CASSLTGTNTDTQYF.

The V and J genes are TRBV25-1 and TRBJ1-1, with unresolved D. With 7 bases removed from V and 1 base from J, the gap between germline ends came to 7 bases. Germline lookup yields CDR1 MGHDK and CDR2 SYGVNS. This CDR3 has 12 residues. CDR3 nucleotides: TGTGCCAGCATAAACTGGAACACTGAAGCTTTCTTT. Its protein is CASINWNTEAFF.

DNA of the CDR3: TGTGCCAGCCAGCGGAGGAATGAGCAGTTCTTC. Protein: CASQRRNEQFF. V gene TRBV11-1 combines with J gene TRBJ2-1; D perhaps matches TRBD2 (5 bases). Germline V gene sequence: CDR1 SGHAT, CDR2 FQDESV (reference sequence). The CDR3 extends over 11 amino acids. V lost 8 bases and J 7 bases, leaving 9 bases between the germline ends.

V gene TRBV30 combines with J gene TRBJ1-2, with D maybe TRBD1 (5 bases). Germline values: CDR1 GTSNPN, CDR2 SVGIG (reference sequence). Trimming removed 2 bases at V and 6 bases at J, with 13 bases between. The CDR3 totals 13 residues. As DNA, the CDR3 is TGTGCCTGGAGTAGACCGCAGGGCCATGGCTACACCTTC. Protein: CAWSRPQGHGYTF.